Included here is one T cell receptor beta chain sequence, with context. The sample is drawn from a study of cytomegalovirus exposure and HLA in healthy donors. The PCR made use of 60 Vbeta and 13 Jbeta primers. Clones were read by immunoSEQ multiplex PCR, and TCRdb kept only the in-frame ones, dropping some. The sample holds 150,000 to 200,000 clones; about 90% are singletons and the top ten take more than 0.2%. V was trimmed by 5 bases and J by 2 bases, leaving 7 bases between them. This CDR3 has 13 residues. From germline, CDR1 is MNHEY and CDR2 SVGAGI. The donors (healthy individuals) were bone marrow donors.

This receptor was obtained from a girl less than two years old in good health and CMV-seronegative. The chain joins TRBV6-5 to TRBJ2-1, with no clear D. What was sequenced was PBMCs. CDR3 region: CASSPEAYNEQFF. The CDR3 DNA sequence: TGTGCCAGCAGTCCAGAAGCCTACAATGAGCAGTTCTTC.